Shown below are 32 T cell receptor beta chains from a single sample sequenced in a study of shared clonotypes between healthy human individuals. Repertoires were generated with immunoSEQ multiplex PCR, while TCRdb's copy carries only in-frame clones and drops some. Of approximately 530,000 clones in the sample, 90% to 97% were seen once. Sequenced: naive CD4+ T cells sorted from blood. The subset denotes: CD45RA+ positively selected. The receptors stem from a woman aged 25 to 39 in good health.

The genes are TRBV5-8 and TRBJ1-3, with TRBD1 as a possible D gene (5 bases). This CDR3 is 14 amino acids long. Trimming removed 3 bases at V and 2 bases at J, with 9 bases between. Germline V gene data show CDR1 as SGHTS and CDR2 as YDEGEE. The CDR3 DNA reads TGTGCCAGCAGCTGGGGGACTGCTGGAAACACCATATATTTT. Translated: CASSWGTAGNTIYF.

The chain recombines TRBV19 with TRBJ2-7, with a weak D call TRBD2 (6 bases). Trimming took 6 bases from V and 0 from J, leaving 21 bases between them. Germline CDR1 LNHDA, CDR2 SQIVND (reference sequence). The CDR3 covers 17 residues. The DNA for the CDR3 is TGTGCCAGTAGCCCGGGCGGGGCCAGGGCAAACTCCTACGAGCAGTACTTC. Its protein is CASSPGGARANSYEQYF.

The chain joins TRBV30 to TRBJ2-1; TRBD2 matches at 9 bases. V shed 3 bases and J 2 bases; nucleotides not matched to a gene: 2. From germline, CDR1 is GTSNPN and CDR2 SVGIG (reference sequence). The CDR3 consists of 14 residues. As DNA, the CDR3 is TGTGCCTGGAGGAGCGGGAGGACCTACAATGAGCAGTTCTTC. As protein: CAWRSGRTYNEQFF.

This clone appeared a single time. The CDR3 region has the DNA TGTGCCAGCTCACCACCGGCTAAACCCACAGATACGCAGTATTTT. Its translation is CASSPPAKPTDTQYF. The rearrangement links TRBV18 to TRBJ2-3; no reliable D call. The CDR3 consists of 15 residues. The V and J ends lost 0 bases and 2 bases respectively, with 9 bases between them. The germline V gene encodes CDR1 KGHSH and CDR2 LQKENI.

The genes are TRBV7-8 and TRBJ1-2, with TRBD1 matching over 11 bases. Germline V gives CDR1 SGHVS, CDR2 FQNEAQ. The CDR3 loop spans 14 amino acids. V shed 0 bases, J shed 7 bases, and the junction held 1 base outside the gene matches. The DNA for the CDR3 is TGTGCCAGCAGCTTAGCGGGACAGGGGGGTGGCTACACCTTC. This sequence encodes CASSLAGQGGGYTF. Full variable domain (outside the CDR3, taken from reference TRBV7-8 and TRBJ1-2): GAGVSQSPRYKVAKRGQDVALRCDPISGHVSLFWYQQALGQGPEFLTYFQNEAQLDKSGLPSDRFFAERPEGSVSTLKIQRTQQEDSAVYLCASSLAGQGGGYTFGSGTRLTVV.

The chain carries TRBV28 and TRBJ2-3; D not certain. Trimming shortened V by 3 bases and J by 0 bases, and 4 bases separated the two germline ends. CDR3 length equals 13 residues. Germline CDR1 MDHEN, CDR2 SYDVKM. In DNA, the CDR3 is TGTGCCAGCAGTTTTTCCAGCACAGATACGCAGTATTTT. Residues: CASSFSSTDTQYF.

This clone has only one observation. The chain links TRBV4-1 to TRBJ2-1; weak D call: TRBD2 (5 bases). The CDR3 sequence is 16 residues long. Trimming removed 0 bases from V and 5 bases from J, with 14 bases in between. Looked up from germline, CDR1 is MGHRA and CDR2 is YSYEKL. CDR3 sequence (DNA): TGCGCCAGCAGCCAAGACTGGGCGGGCTATCACAATGAGCAGTTCTTC. Encoded protein: CASSQDWAGYHNEQFF.

This clone is a singleton in its sample. The chain has TRBV28 and TRBJ2-2; 9 bases match TRBD1. CDR1 MDHEN and CDR2 SYDVKM come from the germline V gene. V dropped 5 bases and J dropped 4; count of bases not matched to a gene: 5. The CDR3 sequence is 15 residues long. CDR3 sequence: CASSGWDRVTGELFF. The DNA for the CDR3 is TGTGCCAGCAGTGGGTGGGACAGGGTCACCGGGGAGCTGTTTTTT.

The gene calls are TRBV4-1 and TRBJ2-7; possible D gene TRBD1, 6 bases. Germline lookup yields CDR1 MGHRA and CDR2 YSYEKL. CDR3 length equals 15 residues. V shed 0 bases and J shed 5 bases, with 14 bases lying between them. The CDR3 DNA is TGCGCCAGCAGCCAAGATGGGCAGGGGATCGACGAGCAGTACTTC. It yields the protein CASSQDGQGIDEQYF.

The rearrangement joins TRBV28 to TRBJ2-7, with TRBD2 matching 7 bases. The junction had 7 bases not matched to a gene; V was cut back by 2 bases and J by 6 bases. The CDR3 sequence is 14 residues long. Per germline, CDR1 MDHEN and CDR2 SYDVKM. The CDR3 is CASSLEGLDSEQYF. As DNA, the CDR3 is TGTGCCAGCAGTTTAGAAGGACTAGACTCCGAGCAGTACTTC.

This chain connects TRBV5-1 to TRBJ2-7; D remains ambiguous. Trimming removed 2 bases from V and 2 bases from J, with 8 bases in between. CDR1 is SGHRS and CDR2 is YFSETQ in the germline V gene. The CDR3 length is 13 residues. CDR3 protein: CASSFDTTYEQYF. The CDR3 DNA reads TGCGCCAGCAGCTTCGACACCACCTACGAGCAGTACTTC.

CDR3 coding DNA: TGTGCCCCTGGGAGAGGAAACACCATATATTTT. It yields the protein CAPGRGNTIYF. V usage is TRBV19 and J usage is TRBJ1-3; the D is unclear. The CDR3 length is 11 residues. Germline CDR1 LNHDA, CDR2 SQIVND (reference sequence). The V end lost 11 bases, the J end lost 4 bases, and 9 bases lay between the germline ends. The variable domain in full, completed from reference TRBV19 and TRBJ1-3, reads DGGITQSPKYLFRKEGQNVTLSCEQNLNHDAMYWYRQDPGQGLRLIYYSQIVNDFQKGDIAEGYSVSREKKESFPLTVTSAQKNPTAFYLCAPGRGNTIYFGEGSWLTVV.

The rearrangement joins TRBV7-9 to TRBJ2-5; a possible D gene is TRBD1 (8 bases). Trimming pared 5 bases from V and 4 bases from J, leaving 20 bases between. The CDR3 covers 16 residues. The germline V gene encodes CDR1 SEHNR and CDR2 FQNEAQ (reference sequence). For the CDR3, the DNA is TGTGCCAGCAGCCACCAAAAGACAGGGGAGGGAGAGACCCAGTACTTC. The encoded protein is CASSHQKTGEGETQYF.

V is TRBV6-1 and J is TRBJ2-7, with D unclear. Germline V CDR1 and CDR2: MNHNS, SASEGT. V lost 2 bases to trimming and J lost 3 bases, with 11 bases between them. The CDR3 consists of 14 residues. CDR3 bases: TGTGCCAGCAGTGAATATGGAGACTTCTACGAGCAGTACTTC. Amino acid sequence: CASSEYGDFYEQYF.

With regard to this clone: Other nucleotide sequences in the sample specify the same CDR3. The rearrangement uses TRBV20-1 and TRBJ1-1; D ambiguous. The V end was cut by 5 bases, the J end by 2 bases, with 6 bases between. Germline V gene lookup returns CDR1 DFQATT and CDR2 SNEGSKA (reference sequence). The CDR3 sequence is 11 residues long. The CDR3: CSAGGNTEAFF. The CDR3 nucleotides read TGCAGTGCTGGTGGCAACACTGAAGCTTTCTTT.

The rearrangement uses TRBV5-8 and TRBJ2-5; D may be TRBD2 (6 bases). Trimming removed 1 base at V and 1 base at J, with 11 bases between. Germline V gives CDR1 SGHTS, CDR2 YDEGEE. The CDR3 contains 15 residues. The CDR3 DNA sequence: TGTGCCAGCAGCTTGTCGCGTAGCGGCCAAGAGACCCAGTACTTC. Translated, it gives CASSLSRSGQETQYF.

Comments on this clone: One end of the junction is discordant with germline, which a read error may explain. The J gene is TRBJ2-7, the V gene TRBV6-1; D might be TRBD2 (5 bases). The CDR3 spans 11 residues. CDR1 and CDR2 (germline): MNHNS, SASEGT. This CDR3 is CASVGVRTGDF. The CDR3 DNA reads as TGTGCCAGCGTTGGCGTAAGAACCGGGGACTTC.

This chain connects TRBV19 to TRBJ2-2, with 11 positions matching TRBD2. This CDR3 has 17 amino acids. CDR1 is LNHDA, CDR2 SQIVND, per germline (reference sequence). V trimming: 8 bases; J trimming: 6 bases; junction bases outside the gene matches: 14. CDR3 sequence: CASRLAGLTPTPGELFF. The CDR3 DNA is TGTGCCAGTCGACTAGCGGGACTAACCCCCACCCCCGGGGAGCTGTTTTTT.

The rearrangement uses TRBV9 and TRBJ2-7; D remains ambiguous. Germline V gene lookup returns CDR1 SGDLS and CDR2 YYNGEE. The CDR3 is made up of 12 amino acids. Trimming removed 4 bases from V and 4 bases from J, with 9 bases in between. Written as DNA, the CDR3 is TGTGCCAGCAGCCCAGGCTTATACGAGCAGTACTTC. Translation gives CASSPGLYEQYF.

The genes are TRBV28 and TRBJ2-1; no clear D gene. The CDR3 sequence is 14 residues long. Germline V lookup: CDR1 MDHEN, CDR2 SYDVKM. The V and J ends lost 5 bases and 8 bases respectively, with 16 bases between them. This CDR3 reads CASSPSWGSYEQFF. In nucleotides, the CDR3 is TGTGCCAGCAGTCCCTCATGGGGAAGCTATGAGCAGTTCTTC.

This chain links TRBV19 with TRBJ1-1; 8 positions agree with TRBD1. The ends lost 0 bases at V and 1 base at J; junction bases unmatched: 4. The CDR3 is 16 amino acids. CDR1 and CDR2 from the germline V gene are LNHDA and SQIVND (reference sequence). In nucleotides, the CDR3 is TGTGCCAGTAGTATAGATTCCGGGACAGGGAACACTGAAGCTTTCTTT. This gives the protein CASSIDSGTGNTEAFF.

The chain employs TRBV7-2 and TRBJ2-7, with 8 bases identical to TRBD1. The CDR3 is 14 amino acids. Germline values: CDR1 SGHTA, CDR2 FQGNSA. V lost 5 bases to trimming and J lost 2 bases; unmatched junction nucleotides: 5. This CDR3 is CASSRTTGAYEQYF. The CDR3 DNA reads TGTGCCAGCAGCCGAACGACAGGGGCCTACGAGCAGTACTTC.

The rearrangement links TRBV19 to TRBJ1-4; 9 bases are a match to TRBD1. Germline V gives CDR1 LNHDA, CDR2 SQIVND (reference sequence). Trimming cost V 3 bases and J 4 bases; bases outside gene matches: 3. This CDR3 has 15 residues. The CDR3 bases are TGTGCCAGTAGTATCCCGGGACAGGGTAATGAAAAACTGTTTTTT. Translated: CASSIPGQGNEKLFF.

The chain links TRBV11-1 to TRBJ2-3, with TRBD1 as a possible D gene (6 bases). The V end lost 2 bases, the J end lost 2 bases, and 11 bases lay between the germline ends. Germline V gene lookup returns CDR1 SGHAT and CDR2 FQDESV (reference sequence). The CDR3 is 15 residues long. The CDR3 is CASSLQQGPTDTQYF. The CDR3 DNA follows: TGTGCCAGCAGCTTACAACAGGGCCCCACAGATACGCAGTATTTT. The complete variable domain, with remaining parts taken from reference TRBV11-1 and TRBJ2-3, reads EAEVAQSPRYKITEKSQAVAFWCDPISGHATLYWYRQILGQGPELLVQFQDESVVDDSQLPKDRFSAERLKGVDSTLKIQPAELGDSAMYLCASSLQQGPTDTQYFGPGTRLTVL.

V gene TRBV11-2 combines with J gene TRBJ2-5; D gene ambiguous. The better agreement between TRBJ2-7 and the DNA end casts doubt on the J call. There are 17 residues in the CDR3. Germline lookup yields CDR1 SGHAT and CDR2 FQNNGV. The CDR3 bases are TGTGCCAGCAGCTTACTCTCCAACACGGCTGAGACCTACGAGCAGTACTTC. Its translation is CASSLLSNTAETYEQYF.

This chain connects TRBV5-1 to TRBJ2-7; 8 nucleotides line up with TRBD1. From germline, CDR1 is SGHRS and CDR2 YFSETQ. The CDR3 contains 15 residues. The ends lost 5 bases at V and 9 bases at J; junction bases unmatched: 16. CDR3 DNA: TGCGCCAGCAGGGCAGGGGGCGCGGGTATTCGGCCGCAGTACTTC. Translation gives CASRAGGAGIRPQYF.

This clone showed up just once. J is TRBJ2-1 and V is TRBV28; 11 nucleotides match TRBD1. Per germline, CDR1 MDHEN and CDR2 SYDVKM. The ends lost 7 bases at V and 10 bases at J; junction bases unmatched: 15. CDR3 length: 16 residues. CDR3 amino acids: CASIKSRTGGFREQFF. Here the CDR3 DNA reads TGTGCCAGCATTAAAAGCCGGACAGGGGGCTTTAGAGAGCAGTTCTTC.

Notes on this clone: This sample also contains other DNA sequences that code for the same CDR3. The V and J genes are TRBV28 and TRBJ2-7; tentative D call: TRBD1 (6 bases). Germline CDR1 MDHEN, CDR2 SYDVKM. The CDR3 covers 15 residues. The V and J ends lost 1 base and 0 bases respectively, with 10 bases between them. The CDR3 nucleotides are TGTGCCAGCAGTTTATATGGGGGCAGCTCCTACGAGCAGTACTTC. It encodes CASSLYGGSSYEQYF.

V and J are TRBV5-1 and TRBJ2-5; a weak D match, TRBD2 (6 bases). CDR3 length: 15 amino acids. Germline CDR1 SGHRS, CDR2 YFSETQ. V was cut by 0 bases and J by 4 bases, with 13 bases left in between. The CDR3 spells CASSLAEEGGETQYF. The DNA of the CDR3 is TGCGCCAGCAGCTTGGCCGAGGAGGGAGGAGAGACCCAGTACTTC.

This clone was seen a few times. The chain employs TRBV11-3 and TRBJ2-7; weak D call: TRBD2 (6 bases). Per the germline V gene, CDR1 is SGHNT and CDR2 is YENEEA. Trimming left V 4 bases short and J 4 bases short, with 14 bases between. The CDR3 covers 14 residues. The CDR3 coding sequence is TGTGCCAGCAGCTCTACCGGGAGTACATACGAGCAGTACTTC. Translated: CASSSTGSTYEQYF.

V and J are TRBV5-1 and TRBJ2-5; D not certain. In germline, CDR1 is SGHRS, CDR2 YFSETQ. There are 12 residues in the CDR3. Trimming removed 0 bases at V and 5 bases at J, with 5 bases between. CDR3: CASSLADETQYF. The CDR3 nucleotides are TGCGCCAGCAGCTTGGCGGATGAGACCCAGTACTTC. Supplemented by reference TRBV5-1 and TRBJ2-5, the full variable domain reads KAGVTQTPRYLIKTRGQQVTLSCSPISGHRSVSWYQQTPGQGLQFLFEYFSETQRNKGNFPGRFSGRQFSNSRSEMNVSTLELGDSALYLCASSLADETQYFGPGTRLLVL.

V gene TRBV29-1 combines with J gene TRBJ2-5; D might be TRBD1 or TRBD2, each matching 5 bases. This CDR3 comprises 14 residues. Germline V gene data show CDR1 as SQVTM and CDR2 as ANQGSEA. Trimming removed 4 bases from V and 2 bases from J, with 14 bases in between. The CDR3 bases are TGCAGCGTTGGCCACCGGGACGAACAAGAGACCCAGTACTTC. This sequence encodes CSVGHRDEQETQYF.